Sequencing of this TCR beta chain was carried out in a study of chemoradiotherapy in HPV16-positive cancers. Sequenced by immunoSEQ multiplex PCR; TCRdb stores in-frame clones only, minus some. The table shows tens of thousands of clones, with roughly nine tenths occurring only once. The V end was cut by 0 bases, the J end by 1 base, with 7 bases between. The CDR3 sequence is 15 residues long. Germline V gene data show CDR1 as SGHVS and CDR2 as FNYEAQ. The rearrangement joins TRBV7-6 to TRBJ2-1, with D uncertain. This TCR was recovered from a human donor with HPV-associated anogenital cancer. This specimen consisted of blood, obtained from a patient who underwent chemoradiotherapy. The CDR3 region has the DNA TGTGCCAGCAGCTTAGCGGGTTATTCCTACAATGAGCAGTTCTTC. Protein: CASSLAGYSYNEQFF.